This T cell receptor beta chain was found in a study of regulatory T cells in long-lasting Graves disease (dated by TCRdb to 2020 to 2023). Regarding the research as a whole: Persistent Graves' disease meant more than 5 years of antithyroid drug treatment with TSH receptor autoantibodies that stayed positive. This study used TCR sequencing and RNA sequencing of peripheral blood to compare persistent Graves' disease patients against newly diagnosed Graves' disease patients. In the clinical cohort, patients with persistent Graves' disease had used antithyroid drugs for an average of about 10.3 years. A total of roughly 33 samples underwent TCR sequencing: 13 from persistent and around 20 from newly diagnosed Graves' disease patients. The study was conducted in China and was registered as a clinical trial.

The paper as a whole reports these results and caveats: More public clonotypes were shared among persistent patients (more than 2,500) than among newly diagnosed patients (966). Compared with newly diagnosed patients, persistent Graves' disease patients had lower TCR Shannon entropy and fewer highly expanded clones, which suggests clonal expansion. The authors noted that the small sample size was a limitation that may lower accuracy. Sequencing and analysis were limited to the TCR beta chain. Persistent disease showed preferential use of TRBV28, TRBJ1-2 and TRBJ2-5, whereas newly diagnosed disease favored TRBV20-1 and TRBJ2-1. Only peripheral blood was studied, because thyroid tissue, the primary lesion, was inaccessible.

Per the germline V gene, MNHGY is the CDR1 and SVAAGI is the CDR2. The CDR3 runs 17 residues from the cysteine to the phenylalanine. Solely the CDR3 DNA is kept, with 51 bases framed from the first base. The trim is 3 bases for V and 4 bases for J, with a gap of 20 bases between the germline ends. Library method: multiplex PCR. The sequencer was an Illumina HiSeq 4000. CDR3 regions were amplified by Arm-PCR with iRepertoire HTBI primers to construct TCR beta libraries. PCR products were gel purified before sequencing. The study's processing was this. A total of roughly 58 TRBV and some 15 TRBJ segments were identified across samples and were used for gene usage analysis of CDR3 amino acid clonotypes. COPE and FqMerger were used to merge filtered high-quality paired reads into contigs. BLAST was used to align contigs to the IMGT TRBV, TRBD and TRBJ reference genes, and CDR3 was defined following IMGT. Any clonotype with a frequency above 0.1% was classified as a highly expanded clone. Shannon entropy served as the measure of repertoire diversity, while the Gini coefficient captured V-J evenness. A clonotype was considered public if more than one individual shared it. TCRdb trimmed the raw reads at Q25, called clones with MiXCR and kept productive beta chains. When rows share a CDR3 protein, they turn into one entry using the most common DNA and genes. These V and J calls derive from TCRdb rather than the authors' analysis. Here the sample has around 300,000 distinct CDR3 sequences; around 20% occur a single time. Of the sample, roughly three fifths falls within the top ten clones.

What the time point label conveys for this sample: persistent/refractory GD, antithyroid drugs over 5 years with positive TRAb. RNA was extracted from PBMCs in TRIzol for both TCR sequencing and RNA sequencing. The diagnosis of Graves' disease followed American Thyroid Association guidelines. Recruitment of patients was carried out at an endocrinology department in Xi'an, China. Each patient gave around 9.2 milliliters of peripheral blood, collected in an EDTA anticoagulant tube. Ficoll Paque Plus density gradient separation was used to isolate PBMCs, and no additional T cell sorting was done. An Agilent 2100 Bioanalyzer and agarose gel were used to check RNA quality, while a NanoDrop 2000 measured RNA concentration. This clonotype was observed a handful of times. There is no known antigen for this receptor. No base quality values were provided; no much bigger clone lies one nucleotide off.

The chain is made from TRBV6-9 and TRBJ2-3, with TRBD2 perhaps the D gene, on 6 matching bases. The source is a female donor with Graves disease. Sequencing used peripheral blood mononuclear cells (PBMCs), obtained when the disease was refractory, from a patient treated with antithyroid drugs. The CDR3 protein sequence reads: CASSYSRWGRPPDTQYF. Here is the DNA: TGTGCCAGCAGTTACTCCCGATGGGGGAGGCCCCCAGATACGCAGTATTTT.